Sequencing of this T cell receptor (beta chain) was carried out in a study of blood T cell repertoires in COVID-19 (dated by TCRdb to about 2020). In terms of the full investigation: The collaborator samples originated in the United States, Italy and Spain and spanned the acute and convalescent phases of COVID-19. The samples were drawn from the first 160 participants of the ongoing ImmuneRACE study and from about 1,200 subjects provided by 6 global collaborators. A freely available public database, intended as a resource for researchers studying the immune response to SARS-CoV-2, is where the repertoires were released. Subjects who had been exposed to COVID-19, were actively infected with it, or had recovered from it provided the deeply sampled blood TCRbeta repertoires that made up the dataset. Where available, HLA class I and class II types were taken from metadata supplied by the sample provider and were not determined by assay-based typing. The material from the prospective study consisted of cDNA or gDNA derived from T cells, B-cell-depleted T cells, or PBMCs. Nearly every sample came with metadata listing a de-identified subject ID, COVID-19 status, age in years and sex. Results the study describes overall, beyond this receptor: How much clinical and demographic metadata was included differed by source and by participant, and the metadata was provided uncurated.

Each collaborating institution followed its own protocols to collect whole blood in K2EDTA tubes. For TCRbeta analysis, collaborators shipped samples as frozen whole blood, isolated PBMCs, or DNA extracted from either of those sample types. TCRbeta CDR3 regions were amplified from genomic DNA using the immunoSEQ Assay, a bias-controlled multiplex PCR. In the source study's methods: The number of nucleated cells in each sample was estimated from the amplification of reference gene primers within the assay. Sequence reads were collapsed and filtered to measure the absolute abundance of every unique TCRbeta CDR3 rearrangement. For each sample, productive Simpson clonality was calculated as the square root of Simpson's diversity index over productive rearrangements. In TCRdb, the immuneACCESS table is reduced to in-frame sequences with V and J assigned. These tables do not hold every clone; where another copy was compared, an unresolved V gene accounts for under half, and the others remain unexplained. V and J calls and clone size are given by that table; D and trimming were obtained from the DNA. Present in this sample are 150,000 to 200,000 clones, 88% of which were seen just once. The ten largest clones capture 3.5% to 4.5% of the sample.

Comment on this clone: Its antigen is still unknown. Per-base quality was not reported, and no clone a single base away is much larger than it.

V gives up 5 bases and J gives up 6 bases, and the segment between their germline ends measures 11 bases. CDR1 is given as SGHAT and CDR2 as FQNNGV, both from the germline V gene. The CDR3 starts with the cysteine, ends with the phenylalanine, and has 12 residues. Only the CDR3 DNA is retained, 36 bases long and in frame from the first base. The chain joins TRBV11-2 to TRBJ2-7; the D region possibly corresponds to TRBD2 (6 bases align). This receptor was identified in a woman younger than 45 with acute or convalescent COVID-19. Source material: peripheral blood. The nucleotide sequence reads TGTGCCAGCAGCCCCGCGGGGTCCGAGCAGTACTTC. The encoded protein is CASSPAGSEQYF. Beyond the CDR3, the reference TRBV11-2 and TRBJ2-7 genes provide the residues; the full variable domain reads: EAGVAQSPRYKIIEKRQSVAFWCNPISGHATLYWYQQILGQGPKLLIQFQNNGVVDDSQLPKDRFSAERLKGVDSTLKIQPAKLEDSAVYLCASSPAGSEQYFGPGTRLTVT.